The clone carrying this T cell receptor (beta chain) was observed at least ten times. The data derive from a study of T cells in Graves' hyperthyroidism and ophthalmopathy. The CDR3 extends over 15 amino acids. V lost 1 base and J 5 bases, leaving 12 bases between the germline ends. TCR beta CDR3 region amplification was performed from RNA transcripts. The TCR CDR3 was amplified in a first-round RT-PCR using the HTBI primer set. TCRdb passed the multiplex PCR reads through MiXCR, listing each CDR3 protein once. The data show 550,000 to 800,000 distinct CDR3 sequences, 15% to 20% seen once. The rearrangement joins TRBV12-3 or TRBV12-4 to TRBJ1-5, with D hard to call. This TCR came from a man in his fifties or sixties with Graves' hyperthyroidism. The material sequenced was blood. CDR3 sequence (DNA): TGTGCCAGCAGTTTAGTAGGCGGGGTTGATCAGCCCCAGCATTTT. Its protein is CASSLVGGVDQPQHF.